The 6 T cell receptor beta chains below come from one sample, sequenced in a study of blood T cell repertoires in COVID-19. Clones were sequenced by immunoSEQ multiplex PCR, and TCRdb holds only the in-frame ones, with some missing. The sample holds a few hundred thousand clones; about 86% are singletons and the top ten take about 3.8%. Input material: PBMCs or T cells enriched from blood (not recorded which). These receptors were obtained from a middle-aged woman with acute COVID-19.

This sequence joins TRBV5-1 and TRBJ2-2; 8 nucleotides agree with TRBD1. Germline V gene sequence: CDR1 SGHRS, CDR2 YFSETQ. V dropped 3 bases and J dropped 4; count of bases not matched to a gene: 5. The CDR3 sequence is 15 residues long. CDR3 nucleotides: TGCGCCAGCAGCTGGGGGACAGGCAGCACCGGGGAGCTGTTTTTT. Amino acid sequence: CASSWGTGSTGELFF.

This clone was recorded only once. This chain uses TRBV28 with TRBJ1-1; 8 bases fit TRBD1. Looked up from germline, CDR1 is MDHEN and CDR2 is SYDVKM. The CDR3 extends over 15 amino acids. Unmatched junction bases numbered 11, after V lost 6 bases and J lost 5 bases. For the CDR3, the DNA is TGTGCCAGCAGACACTACGGACAGGGAGGAACTGAAGCTTTCTTT. Its translation is CASRHYGQGGTEAFF.

The rearrangement joins TRBV7-2 to TRBJ1-2; D gene unclear. The CDR3 covers 14 residues. Germline CDR1 and CDR2: SGHTA and FQGNSA. V lost 1 base and J 3 bases, leaving 9 bases between the germline ends. The CDR3 spells CASSLGNRYYGYTF. For the CDR3, the DNA is TGTGCCAGCAGCTTAGGTAACAGATACTATGGCTACACCTTC.

This clone was observed a single time. The chain combines TRBV28 with TRBJ1-3; perhaps TRBD1 as D (5 bases). The CDR3 is 14 amino acids. Per the germline V gene, CDR1 is MDHEN and CDR2 is SYDVKM. The V and J ends lost 8 bases and 4 bases respectively, with 15 bases between them. CDR3 loop: CASLTGGYGNTIYF. The CDR3 DNA follows: TGTGCCAGCCTCACCGGGGGTTACGGAAACACCATATATTTT.

The chain carries TRBV6-5 and TRBJ1-2; 8 nucleotides align to TRBD1. Per the germline V gene, CDR1 is MNHEY and CDR2 is SVGAGI. The CDR3 covers 15 residues. V lost 0 bases, J lost 2 bases, and 2 bases stayed unmatched. The DNA of the CDR3 is TGTGCCAGCAGTTACTCGTGGACAGGGAACTATGGCTACACCTTC. This encodes CASSYSWTGNYGYTF.

The chain couples TRBV6-5 to TRBJ1-6; 7 bases are a match to TRBD1. The CDR3 length is 15 residues. V shed 6 bases and J 5 bases; nucleotides not matched to a gene: 7. Per germline, CDR1 MNHEY and CDR2 SVGAGI. The CDR3 region has the DNA TGTGCCAGCAGCCCAGCCAGGGGGGATAATTCACCCCTCCACTTT. Translated: CASSPARGDNSPLHF.